This TCR beta chain was captured by sequencing in a study of cytomegalovirus exposure and HLA in healthy donors. 60 Vbeta and 13 Jbeta primers were used in PCR. Assay: immunoSEQ multiplex PCR; the TCRdb copy retains only in-frame clones and omits some. This sample contains 200,000 to 250,000 clones. V lost 3 bases and J lost 4; bases outside the gene matches: 7. The CDR3 has 15 amino acids. Germline values: CDR1 MDHEN, CDR2 SYDVKM. The sequence derives from a girl aged 2 to 9 in good health and CMV-seropositive. The chain joins TRBV28 to TRBJ2-5, with 8 bases lining up with TRBD2. Sequenced input: PBMCs. The CDR3 bases are TGTGCCAGCAGTTTCCCCAGCGGGAGCGGAGAGACCCAGTACTTC. Translated, it gives CASSFPSGSGETQYF.